A single T cell receptor (beta chain) is shown here with its context. Its specificity is not known. The data belong to a study of blood T cells in healthy people across ages. General observations from the study: For the donors, CMV status was unknown and possibly confounded expanded clonotype changes.

Extraction yielded at least 6 micrograms of total RNA per sample. The CDR3 covers 18 residues. Germline V gives CDR1 MNHEY, CDR2 SVGEGT. With 2 bases removed from V and 10 bases from J, the gap between germline ends came to 30 bases. The use of a sample-barcoded 5' primer and a J-beta primer mix characterized a second PCR of about 7 to 12 cycles. Tagging of each cDNA molecule was performed by a template-switch adaptor with 12 random nucleotides. Each CDR3 protein is one row after TCRdb ran MiXCR on the 5' RACE reads. The sample records about 1.8 million distinct CDR3 sequences, roughly 50% being singletons.

V is TRBV6-2 or TRBV6-3 and J is TRBJ2-7; D may be TRBD1 or TRBD2 (5 bases each). The sequence was collected from a woman in her thirties or forties in good health. The sample was blood. The CDR3 sequence is CASSYEVAGRGQQEAQYF. The CDR3, as DNA: TGTGCCAGCAGTTACGAGGTGGCAGGGCGAGGGCAACAAGAGGCCCAGTACTTC.